This T cell receptor (beta chain) came from a study of vaccination effects on CD4 cells after COVID-19. Study details: Sampling occurred a median 72 days post second dose, range 14 to 241.

Concerning this clone itself: The antigen is undetermined.

V gave up 3 bases and J gave up 5 bases, with 11 bases separating them. Germline V CDR1 and CDR2: WNHNN, SYGVQD (reference sequence). This CDR3 is 14 amino acids long. Sequencing followed a ViraFEST assay step that expanded antigen-specific CD4+ T cells with viral peptide pools. The culture ran for approximately 10 days, and then CD4+ T cells were isolated. BNT162b2 vaccine or mRNA-1273 vaccine was given to participants in two doses. Profiled with immunoSEQ multiplex PCR; TCRdb holds only in-frame clones, not every one. This sample has 17,000 or so clones; around 64% occur once, and the top ten carry about 10%.

The chain is built from TRBV10-1 and TRBJ2-1; TRBD1 is a possible D gene (6 bases). This clonotype was obtained from a human donor who received a COVID-19 vaccine. This material consisted of CD4+ T cells from PBMCs cultured with SARS-CoV-2 spike peptides, taken after COVID-19 vaccination. The CDR3 DNA reads TGCGCCAGCAGTGATCGGGACACAGACAATGAGCAGTTCTTC. Protein sequence: CASSDRDTDNEQFF.